This TCR beta chain comes out of a study of T cell changes during pregnancy in multiple sclerosis. This clone appeared a single time. Germline V gene sequence: CDR1 SGHAT, CDR2 FQNNGV. V lost 4 bases and J lost 8, with 8 bases in between. The CDR3 has 12 residues. Sequencing was performed with immunoSEQ multiplex PCR; in TCRdb, only in-frame clones are kept and a portion is missing. The data contain under 75,000 clones, approximately 89% of them seen just once; the ten biggest clones take up approximately 1.3%. This specimen was peripheral blood, taken in the third trimester of pregnancy. The TCR comes from a female donor in good health, enrolled as a control in a pregnancy study. The genes are TRBV11-2 and TRBJ1-4; tentatively, D is TRBD1 (5 bases). CDR3 in amino acids: CASSSGGEKLFF. For the CDR3, the DNA is TGTGCCAGCAGCTCCGGGGGGGAAAAACTGTTTTTT.